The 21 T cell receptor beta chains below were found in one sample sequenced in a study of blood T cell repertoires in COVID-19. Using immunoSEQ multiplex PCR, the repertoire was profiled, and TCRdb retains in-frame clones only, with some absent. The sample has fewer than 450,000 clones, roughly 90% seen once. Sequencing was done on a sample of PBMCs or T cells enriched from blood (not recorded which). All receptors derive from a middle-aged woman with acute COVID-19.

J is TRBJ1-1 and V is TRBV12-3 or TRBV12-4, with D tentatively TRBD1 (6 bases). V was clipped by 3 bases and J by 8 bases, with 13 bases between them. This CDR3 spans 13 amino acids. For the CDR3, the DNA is TGTGCCAGCAGTTTTGGCGTAGGACAGGAAGCTTTCTTT. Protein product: CASSFGVGQEAFF.

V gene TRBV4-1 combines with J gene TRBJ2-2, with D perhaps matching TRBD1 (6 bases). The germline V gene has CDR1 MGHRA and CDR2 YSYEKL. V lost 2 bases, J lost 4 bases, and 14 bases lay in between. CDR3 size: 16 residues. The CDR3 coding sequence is TGCGCCAGCAGCCAATATTGGGGGCTCGGCACCGGGGAGCTGTTTTTT. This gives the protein CASSQYWGLGTGELFF.

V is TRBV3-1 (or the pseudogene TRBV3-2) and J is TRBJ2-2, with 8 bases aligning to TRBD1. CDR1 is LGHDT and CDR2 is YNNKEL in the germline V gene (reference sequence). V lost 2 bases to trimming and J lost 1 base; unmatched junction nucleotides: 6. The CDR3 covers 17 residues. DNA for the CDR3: TGTGCCAGCAGCCAAAGGTTCGGGACAGGGAACACCGGGGAGCTGTTTTTT. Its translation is CASSQRFGTGNTGELFF.

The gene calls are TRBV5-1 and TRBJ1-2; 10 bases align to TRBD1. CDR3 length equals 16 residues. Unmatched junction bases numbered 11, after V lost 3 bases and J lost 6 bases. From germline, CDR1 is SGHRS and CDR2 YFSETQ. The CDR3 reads CASSSGGTGASNGYTF. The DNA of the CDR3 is TGCGCCAGCAGCTCCGGCGGGACAGGGGCCTCGAATGGCTACACCTTC.

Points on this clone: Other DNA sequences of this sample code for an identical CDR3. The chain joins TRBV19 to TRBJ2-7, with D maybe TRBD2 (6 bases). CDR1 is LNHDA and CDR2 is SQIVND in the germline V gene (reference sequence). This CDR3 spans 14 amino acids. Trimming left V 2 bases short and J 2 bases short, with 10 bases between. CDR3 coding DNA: TGTGCCAGTAGTATATCGGGGGAAGCCTACGAGCAGTACTTC. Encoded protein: CASSISGEAYEQYF.

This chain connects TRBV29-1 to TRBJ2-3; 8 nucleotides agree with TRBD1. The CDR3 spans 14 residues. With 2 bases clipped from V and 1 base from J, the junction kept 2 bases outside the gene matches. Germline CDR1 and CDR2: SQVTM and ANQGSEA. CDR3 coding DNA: TGCAGCGTTGAAACAGGGGGAGGCACAGATACGCAGTATTTT. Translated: CSVETGGGTDTQYF.

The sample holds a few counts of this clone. The CDR3 bases are TGTGCCAGCAGCCCAGGACAAGATTTCTATGGCTACACCTTC. Its protein is CASSPGQDFYGYTF. The V and J genes are TRBV4-2 and TRBJ1-2; possible D gene TRBD1, 5 bases. Looked up from germline, CDR1 is LGHNA and CDR2 is YNFKEQ. V was shortened by 4 bases and J by 4 bases, with 13 bases between the two germline ends. CDR3 length equals 14 residues.

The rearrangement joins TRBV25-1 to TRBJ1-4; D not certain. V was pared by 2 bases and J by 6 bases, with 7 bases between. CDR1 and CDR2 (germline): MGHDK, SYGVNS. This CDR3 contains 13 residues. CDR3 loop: CASSEGSHEKLFF. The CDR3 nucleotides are TGTGCCAGCAGTGAAGGCAGTCATGAAAAACTGTTTTTT.

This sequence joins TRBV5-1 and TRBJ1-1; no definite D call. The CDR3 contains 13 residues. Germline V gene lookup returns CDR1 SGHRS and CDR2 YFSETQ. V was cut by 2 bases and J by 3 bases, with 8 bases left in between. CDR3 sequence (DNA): TGCGCCAGCAGCTTAAACCGGGACACTGAAGCTTTCTTT. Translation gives CASSLNRDTEAFF.

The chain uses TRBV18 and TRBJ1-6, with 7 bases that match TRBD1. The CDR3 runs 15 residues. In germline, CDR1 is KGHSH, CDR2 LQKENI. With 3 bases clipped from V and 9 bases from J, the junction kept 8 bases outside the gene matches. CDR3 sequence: CASSPPSGGTSPLHF. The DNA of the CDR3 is TGTGCCAGCTCACCTCCCTCAGGGGGAACTTCACCCCTCCACTTT.

The CDR3 region has the DNA TGTGCCAGTAGTGGACAGGGGGTCGATAATTCACCCCTCCACTTT. It encodes CASSGQGVDNSPLHF. The chain carries TRBV19 and TRBJ1-6; the match to TRBD1 covers 10 bases. CDR3 size: 15 residues. The junction had 3 bases not matched to a gene; V was cut back by 5 bases and J by 5 bases. CDR1 is LNHDA, CDR2 SQIVND, per germline (reference sequence).

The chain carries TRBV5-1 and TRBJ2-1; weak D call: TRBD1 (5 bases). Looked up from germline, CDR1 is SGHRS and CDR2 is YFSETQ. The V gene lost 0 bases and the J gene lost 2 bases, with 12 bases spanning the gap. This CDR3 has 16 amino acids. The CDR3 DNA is TGCGCCAGCAGCTTGGGCACAGGAACAGCCTACAATGAGCAGTTCTTC. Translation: CASSLGTGTAYNEQFF.

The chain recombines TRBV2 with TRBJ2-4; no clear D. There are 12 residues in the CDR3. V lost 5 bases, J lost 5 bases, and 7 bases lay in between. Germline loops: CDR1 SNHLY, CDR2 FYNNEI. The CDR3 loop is CASSFIENIQYF. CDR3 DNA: TGTGCCAGCAGTTTTATAGAAAACATTCAGTACTTC. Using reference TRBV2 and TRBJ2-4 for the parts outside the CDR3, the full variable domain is EPEVTQTPSHQVTQMGQEVILRCVPISNHLYFYWYRQILGQKVEFLVSFYNNEISEKSEIFDDQFSVERPDGSNFTLKIRSTKLEDSAMYFCASSFIENIQYFGAGTRLSVL.

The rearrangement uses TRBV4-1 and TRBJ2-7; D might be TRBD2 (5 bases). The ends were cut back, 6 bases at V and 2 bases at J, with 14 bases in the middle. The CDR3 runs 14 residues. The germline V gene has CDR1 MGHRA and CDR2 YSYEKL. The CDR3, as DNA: TGCGCCAGCAGACTAGTAGGAGATCCCTACGAGCAGTACTTC. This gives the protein CASRLVGDPYEQYF.

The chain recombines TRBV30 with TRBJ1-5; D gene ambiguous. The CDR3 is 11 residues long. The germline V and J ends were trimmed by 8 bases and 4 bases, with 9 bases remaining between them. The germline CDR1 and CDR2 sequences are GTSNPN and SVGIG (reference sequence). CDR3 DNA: TGTGCCGCGGGCCCTAATCAGCCCCAGCATTTT. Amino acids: CAAGPNQPQHF.

CDR3 loop: CAISDYRNEKLFF. Written as DNA, the CDR3 is TGTGCCATCAGTGACTACCGCAATGAAAAACTGTTTTTT. The chain employs TRBV10-3 and TRBJ1-4; the D is unclear. Germline V gene data show CDR1 as ENHRY and CDR2 as SYGVKD. The CDR3 loop spans 13 amino acids. V was pared by 3 bases and J by 5 bases, with 7 bases between.

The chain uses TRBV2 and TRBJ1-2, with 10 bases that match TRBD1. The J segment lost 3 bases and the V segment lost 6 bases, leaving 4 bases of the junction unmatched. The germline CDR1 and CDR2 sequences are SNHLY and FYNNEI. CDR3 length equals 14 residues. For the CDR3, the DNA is TGTGCCAGCAGGGCCGGGACAGGGGACTATGGCTACACCTTC. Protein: CASRAGTGDYGYTF. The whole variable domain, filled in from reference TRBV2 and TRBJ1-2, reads EPEVTQTPSHQVTQMGQEVILRCVPISNHLYFYWYRQILGQKVEFLVSFYNNEISEKSEIFDDQFSVERPDGSNFTLKIRSTKLEDSAMYFCASRAGTGDYGYTFGSGTRLTVV.

Here the CDR3 reads CATSSGSPSSYNEQFF. DNA of the CDR3: TGTGCCACCAGCTCAGGCAGCCCAAGCTCCTACAATGAGCAGTTCTTC. The V call is TRBV15, the J call TRBJ2-1; D unresolved. Germline V CDR1 and CDR2: LNHNV, YYDKDF (reference sequence). This CDR3 spans 16 amino acids. V lost 5 bases to trimming and J lost 0 bases, with 14 bases between them.

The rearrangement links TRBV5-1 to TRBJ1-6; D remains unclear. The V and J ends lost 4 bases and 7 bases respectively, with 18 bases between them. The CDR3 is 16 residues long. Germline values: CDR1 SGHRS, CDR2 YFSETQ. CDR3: CASSPFATGINSPLHF. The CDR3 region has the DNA TGCGCCAGCAGCCCCTTTGCGACGGGAATCAATTCACCCCTCCACTTT. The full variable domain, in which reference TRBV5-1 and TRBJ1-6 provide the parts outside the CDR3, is KAGVTQTPRYLIKTRGQQVTLSCSPISGHRSVSWYQQTPGQGLQFLFEYFSETQRNKGNFPGRFSGRQFSNSRSEMNVSTLELGDSALYLCASSPFATGINSPLHFGNGTRLTVT.

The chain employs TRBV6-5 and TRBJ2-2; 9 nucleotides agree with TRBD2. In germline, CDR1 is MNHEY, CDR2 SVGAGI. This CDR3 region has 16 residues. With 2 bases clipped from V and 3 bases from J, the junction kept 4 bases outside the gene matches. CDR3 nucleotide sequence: TGTGCCAGCAGTTACGCAGCGGGGGGTTACACCGGGGAGCTGTTTTTT. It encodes CASSYAAGGYTGELFF.

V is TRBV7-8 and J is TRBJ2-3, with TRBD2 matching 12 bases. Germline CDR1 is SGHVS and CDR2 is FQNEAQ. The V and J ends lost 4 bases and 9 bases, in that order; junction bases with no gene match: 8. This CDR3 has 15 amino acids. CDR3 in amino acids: CASSSRTSGEKTQYF. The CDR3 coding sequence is TGTGCCAGCAGCTCCCGGACTAGCGGGGAGAAAACGCAGTATTTT.